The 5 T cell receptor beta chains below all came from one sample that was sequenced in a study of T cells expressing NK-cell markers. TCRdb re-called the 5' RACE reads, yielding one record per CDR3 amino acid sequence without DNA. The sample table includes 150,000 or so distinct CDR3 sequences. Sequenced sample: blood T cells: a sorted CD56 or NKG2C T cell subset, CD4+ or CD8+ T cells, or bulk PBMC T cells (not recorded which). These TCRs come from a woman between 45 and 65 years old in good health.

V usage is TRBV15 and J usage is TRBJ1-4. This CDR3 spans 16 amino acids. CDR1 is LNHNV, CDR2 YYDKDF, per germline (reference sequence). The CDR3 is CATSRDHDSPPEKLFF.

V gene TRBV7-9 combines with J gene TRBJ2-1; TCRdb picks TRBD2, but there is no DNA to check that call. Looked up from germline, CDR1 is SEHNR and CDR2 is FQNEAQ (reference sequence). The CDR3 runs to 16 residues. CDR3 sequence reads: CASSARSGREVNEQFF.

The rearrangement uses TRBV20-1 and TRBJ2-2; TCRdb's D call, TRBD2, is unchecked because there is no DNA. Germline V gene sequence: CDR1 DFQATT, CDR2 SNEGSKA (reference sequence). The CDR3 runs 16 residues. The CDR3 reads CSALDTSGRATGELFF.

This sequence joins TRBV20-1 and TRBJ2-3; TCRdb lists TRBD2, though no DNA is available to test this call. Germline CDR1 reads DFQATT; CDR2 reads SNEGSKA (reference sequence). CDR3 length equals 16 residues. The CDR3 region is CSARDRAGEEADTQYF.

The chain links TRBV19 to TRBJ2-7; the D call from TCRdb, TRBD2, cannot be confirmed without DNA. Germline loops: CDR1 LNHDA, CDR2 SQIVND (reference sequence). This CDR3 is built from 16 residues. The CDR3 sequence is CASSIGLAGLYEEQYF. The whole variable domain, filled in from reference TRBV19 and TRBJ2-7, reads DGGITQSPKYLFRKEGQNVTLSCEQNLNHDAMYWYRQDPGQGLRLIYYSQIVNDFQKGDIAEGYSVSREKKESFPLTVTSAQKNPTAFYLCASSIGLAGLYEEQYFGPGTRLTVT.